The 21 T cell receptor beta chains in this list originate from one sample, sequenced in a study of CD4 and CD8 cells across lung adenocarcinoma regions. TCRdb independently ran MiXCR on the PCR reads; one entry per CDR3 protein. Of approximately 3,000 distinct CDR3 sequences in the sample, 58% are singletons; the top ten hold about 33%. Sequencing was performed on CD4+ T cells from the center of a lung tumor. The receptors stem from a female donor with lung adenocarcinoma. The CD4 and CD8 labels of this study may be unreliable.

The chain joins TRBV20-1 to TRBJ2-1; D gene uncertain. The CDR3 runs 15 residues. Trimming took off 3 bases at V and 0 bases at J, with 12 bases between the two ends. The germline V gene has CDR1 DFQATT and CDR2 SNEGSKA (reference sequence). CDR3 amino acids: CSASYSLSSYNEQFF. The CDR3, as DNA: TGCAGTGCTAGTTACAGCCTTAGCTCCTACAATGAGCAGTTCTTC.

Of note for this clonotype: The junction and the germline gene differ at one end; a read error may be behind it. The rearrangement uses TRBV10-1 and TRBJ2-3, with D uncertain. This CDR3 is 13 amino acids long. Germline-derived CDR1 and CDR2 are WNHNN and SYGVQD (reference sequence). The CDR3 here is CATEVEDTETQYF. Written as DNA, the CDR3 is TGCGCCACCGAAGTAGAAGACACAGAGACGCAGTATTTT.

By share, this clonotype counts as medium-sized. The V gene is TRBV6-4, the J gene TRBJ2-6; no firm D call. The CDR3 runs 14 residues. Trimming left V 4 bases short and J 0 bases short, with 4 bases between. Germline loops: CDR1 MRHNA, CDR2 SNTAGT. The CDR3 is CASSADSGANVLTF. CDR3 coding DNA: TGTGCCAGCAGTGCCGACTCTGGGGCCAACGTCCTGACTTTC.

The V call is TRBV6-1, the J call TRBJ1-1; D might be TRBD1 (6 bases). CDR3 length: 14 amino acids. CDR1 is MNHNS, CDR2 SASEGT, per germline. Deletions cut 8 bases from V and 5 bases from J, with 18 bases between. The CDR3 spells CASGRDKGGTEAFF. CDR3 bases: TGTGCCAGCGGCCGGGACAAGGGAGGGACTGAAGCTTTCTTT.

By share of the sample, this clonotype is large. The CDR3 is CASSFLIRGSTDTQYF. In nucleotides, the CDR3 is TGTGCCAGCAGTTTCCTAATACGGGGAAGCACAGATACGCAGTATTTT. The V call is TRBV6-5, the J call TRBJ2-3, with D tentatively TRBD2 (5 bases). Trimming pared 4 bases from V and 0 bases from J, leaving 14 bases between. The CDR3 covers 16 residues. Per germline, CDR1 MNHEY and CDR2 SVGAGI.

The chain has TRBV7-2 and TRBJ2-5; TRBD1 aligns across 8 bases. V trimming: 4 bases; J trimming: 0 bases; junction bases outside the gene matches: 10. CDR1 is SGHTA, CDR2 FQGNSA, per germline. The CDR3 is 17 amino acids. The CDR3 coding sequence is TGTGCCAGCAGCTACACCGGGACAGGCCGTGACCAAGAGACCCAGTACTTC. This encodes CASSYTGTGRDQETQYF.

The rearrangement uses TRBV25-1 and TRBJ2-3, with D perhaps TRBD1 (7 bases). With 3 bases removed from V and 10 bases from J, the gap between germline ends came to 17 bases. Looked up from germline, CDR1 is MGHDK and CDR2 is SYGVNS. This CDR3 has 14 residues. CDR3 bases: TGTGCCAGCAGTGATCGGGGGAACACAGGGGCGCAGTATTTT. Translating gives CASSDRGNTGAQYF.

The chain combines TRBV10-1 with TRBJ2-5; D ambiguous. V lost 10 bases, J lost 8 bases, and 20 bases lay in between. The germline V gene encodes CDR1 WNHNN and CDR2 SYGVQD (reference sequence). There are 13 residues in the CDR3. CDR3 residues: CATELEDPDTQYF. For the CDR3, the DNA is TGCGCCACCGAGCTAGAAGACCCAGATACCCAGTACTTC.

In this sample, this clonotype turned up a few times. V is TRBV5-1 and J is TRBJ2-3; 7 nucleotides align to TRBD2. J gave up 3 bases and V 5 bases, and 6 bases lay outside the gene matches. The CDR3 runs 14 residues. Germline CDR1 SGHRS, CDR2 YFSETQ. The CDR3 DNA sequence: TGCGCCAGCAGTCCCGGACTAGGTACAGATACGCAGTATTTT. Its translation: CASSPGLGTDTQYF. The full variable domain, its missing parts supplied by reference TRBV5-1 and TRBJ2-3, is KAGVTQTPRYLIKTRGQQVTLSCSPISGHRSVSWYQQTPGQGLQFLFEYFSETQRNKGNFPGRFSGRQFSNSRSEMNVSTLELGDSALYLCASSPGLGTDTQYFGPGTRLTVL.

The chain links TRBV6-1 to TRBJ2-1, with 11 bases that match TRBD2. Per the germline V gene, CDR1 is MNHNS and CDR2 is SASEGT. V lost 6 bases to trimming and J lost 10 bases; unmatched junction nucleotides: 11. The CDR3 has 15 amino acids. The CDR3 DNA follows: TGTGCCAGCAGAGGAGATAGCGGGAGGGCCAAAGAGCAGTTCTTC. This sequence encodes CASRGDSGRAKEQFF.

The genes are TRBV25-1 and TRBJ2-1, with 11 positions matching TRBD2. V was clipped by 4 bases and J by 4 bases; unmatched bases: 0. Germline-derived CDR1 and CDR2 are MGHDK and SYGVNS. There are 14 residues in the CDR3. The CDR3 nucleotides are TGTGCCAGCAGTGTAGCGGGAGGGTACAATGAGCAGTTCTTC. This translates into CASSVAGGYNEQFF.

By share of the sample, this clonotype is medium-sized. For the CDR3, the DNA is TGTGCCAGCAGGAGCGGGGGCGGGTCCTACAATGAGCAGTTCTTC. Amino acid sequence: CASRSGGGSYNEQFF. J is TRBJ2-1 and V is TRBV6-1; 8 bases align to TRBD2. Germline V gene sequence: CDR1 MNHNS, CDR2 SASEGT. The trim removed 6 bases at V and 1 base at J, leaving 5 bases unmatched. The CDR3 extends over 15 amino acids.

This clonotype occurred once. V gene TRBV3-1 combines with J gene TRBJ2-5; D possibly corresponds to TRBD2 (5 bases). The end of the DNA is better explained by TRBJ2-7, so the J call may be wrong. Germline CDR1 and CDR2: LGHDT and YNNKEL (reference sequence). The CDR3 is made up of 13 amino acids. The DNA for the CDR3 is TGTGCCAGCAGCCTAGGGAGAAGCTACGAGCAGTACTTC. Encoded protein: CASSLGRSYEQYF.

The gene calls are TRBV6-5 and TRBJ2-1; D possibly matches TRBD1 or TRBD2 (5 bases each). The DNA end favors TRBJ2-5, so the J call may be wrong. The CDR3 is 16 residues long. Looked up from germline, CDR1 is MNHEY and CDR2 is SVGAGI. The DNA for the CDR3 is TGTGCCAGCAGTTACTCGATCGGGGAAGGGGCAGAGACCCAGTACTTC. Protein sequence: CASSYSIGEGAETQYF.

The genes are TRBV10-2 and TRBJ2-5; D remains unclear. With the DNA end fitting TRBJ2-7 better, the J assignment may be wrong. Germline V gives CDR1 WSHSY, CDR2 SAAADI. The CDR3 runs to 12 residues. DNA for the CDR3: TGCGCCAGCAGTGAGAACATTTACGAGCAGTACTTC. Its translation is CASSENIYEQYF.

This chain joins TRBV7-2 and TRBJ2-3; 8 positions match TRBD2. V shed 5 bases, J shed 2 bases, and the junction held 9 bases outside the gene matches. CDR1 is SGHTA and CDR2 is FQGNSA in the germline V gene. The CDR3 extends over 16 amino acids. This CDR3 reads CASSPRVAGNTDTQYF. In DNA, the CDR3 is TGTGCCAGCAGCCCCCGGGTAGCGGGGAACACAGATACGCAGTATTTT.

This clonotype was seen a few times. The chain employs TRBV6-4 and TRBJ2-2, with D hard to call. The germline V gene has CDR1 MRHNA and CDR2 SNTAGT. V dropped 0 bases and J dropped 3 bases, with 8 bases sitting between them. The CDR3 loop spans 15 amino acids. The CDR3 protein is CASSDSNGDTGELFF. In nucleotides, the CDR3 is TGTGCCAGCAGTGACTCGAATGGGGACACCGGGGAGCTGTTTTTT.

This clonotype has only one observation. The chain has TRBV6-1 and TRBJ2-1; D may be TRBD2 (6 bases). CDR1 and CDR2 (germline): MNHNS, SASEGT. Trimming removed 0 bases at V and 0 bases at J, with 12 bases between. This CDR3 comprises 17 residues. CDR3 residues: CASSEANPGSSYNEQFF. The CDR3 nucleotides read TGTGCCAGCAGTGAAGCGAACCCCGGGAGCTCCTACAATGAGCAGTTCTTC.

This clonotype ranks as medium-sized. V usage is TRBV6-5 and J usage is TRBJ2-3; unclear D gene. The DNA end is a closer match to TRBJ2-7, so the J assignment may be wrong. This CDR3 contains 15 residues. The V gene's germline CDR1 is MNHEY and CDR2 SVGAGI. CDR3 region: CASSYADFRWNEQYF. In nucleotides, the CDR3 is TGTGCCAGCAGTTACGCCGACTTCCGGTGGAACGAGCAGTACTTC.

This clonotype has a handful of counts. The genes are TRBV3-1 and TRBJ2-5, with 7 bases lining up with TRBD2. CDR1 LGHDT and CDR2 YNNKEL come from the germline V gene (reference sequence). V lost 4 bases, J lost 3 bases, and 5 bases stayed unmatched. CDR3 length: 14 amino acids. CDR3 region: CASSLWTRKETQYF. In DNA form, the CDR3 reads TGTGCCAGCAGCCTCTGGACTAGAAAAGAGACCCAGTACTTC.

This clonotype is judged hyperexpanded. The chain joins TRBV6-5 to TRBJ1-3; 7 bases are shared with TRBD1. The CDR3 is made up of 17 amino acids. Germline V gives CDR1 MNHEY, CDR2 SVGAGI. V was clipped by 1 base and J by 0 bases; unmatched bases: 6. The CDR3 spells CASSYYPRGSSGNTIYF. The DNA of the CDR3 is TGTGCCAGCAGTTACTACCCCAGGGGGAGCTCTGGAAACACCATATATTTT.